This T cell receptor beta chain stems from a study of cytomegalovirus exposure and HLA in healthy donors. PCR used 60 Vbeta primers and 13 Jbeta primers. TCRdb's copy holds only in-frame clones and misses some; the assay was immunoSEQ multiplex PCR. The profile shows approximately 130,000 clones, around 77% of them singletons. This clone was counted ten times or more. Its antigen is not identified. Whole-study results and caveats: Reported results showed that the classifier diagnosed cytomegalovirus status with high specificity and sensitivity. When a later analysis compared HLA-associated TCR beta chains with equally common others, the HLA-associated chains turned out to be more clonally expanded and to have lower generation probabilities. A missense variant in DCLRE1C was later tied to TCR beta V- and J-gene trimming. An apparent linkage of common viral pathogens to several of the most significant clusters emerged in a later analysis.

From germline, CDR1 is MNHEY and CDR2 SVGAGI. Trimming pared 8 bases from V and 2 bases from J, leaving 11 bases between. The CDR3 runs to 13 residues. This chain joins TRBV6-5 and TRBJ2-3, with D unresolved. The sample was PBMCs. The clonotype comes from a middle-aged man in good health and CMV-seronegative. The CDR3 loop reads CASSWQYTDTQYF. The CDR3 coding sequence is TGTGCCAGCTCTTGGCAGTACACAGATACGCAGTATTTT.